This T cell receptor beta chain was obtained from a study of T cell responses to AZD1222 COVID-19 vaccine. Study-wide points: Spike-specific TCRs gained breadth and depth after people received two AZD1222 doses. Among the donors, most were white British and more were female, and clonal diversity was possibly underestimated.

A note on this clone: Antigen specificity is unknown.

Germline assignment: CDR1 MRHNA and CDR2 SNTAGT. The CDR3 has 15 residues. V lost 0 bases and J lost 11, with 19 bases in between. Sequencing used immunoSEQ multiplex PCR; TCRdb keeps in-frame clones, though not all of them. The table records about 73,000 clones, roughly 87% of them present only once. Here the sequenced sample was peripheral blood, taken 28 days after the second AZD1222 dose. The sequence derives from an adult who received the AZD1222 COVID-19 vaccine. The rearrangement uses TRBV6-4 and TRBJ1-1; a possible D gene is TRBD1 (5 bases). This CDR3 is CASSDSGGAPPAAFF. The CDR3 nucleotides read TGTGCCAGCAGTGACTCCGGTGGGGCCCCTCCCGCCGCTTTCTTT.